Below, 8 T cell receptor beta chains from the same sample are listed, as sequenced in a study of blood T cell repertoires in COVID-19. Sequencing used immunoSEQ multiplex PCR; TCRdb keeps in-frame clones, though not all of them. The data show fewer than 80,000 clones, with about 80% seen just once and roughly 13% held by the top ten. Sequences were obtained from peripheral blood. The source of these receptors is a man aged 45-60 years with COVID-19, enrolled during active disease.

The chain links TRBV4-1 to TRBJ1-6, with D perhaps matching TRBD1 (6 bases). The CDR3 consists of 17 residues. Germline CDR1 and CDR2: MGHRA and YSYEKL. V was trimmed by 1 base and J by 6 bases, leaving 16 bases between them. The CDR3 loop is CASSQAGQPQPNSPLHF. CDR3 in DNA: TGCGCCAGCAGCCAAGCCGGACAGCCCCAGCCTAATTCACCCCTCCACTTT.

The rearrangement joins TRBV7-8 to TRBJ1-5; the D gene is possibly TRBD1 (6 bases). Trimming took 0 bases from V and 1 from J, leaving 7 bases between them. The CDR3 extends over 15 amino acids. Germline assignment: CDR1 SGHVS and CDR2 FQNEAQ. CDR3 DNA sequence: TGTGCCAGCAGCTTAGCCAGGGGAAGCAATCAGCCCCAGCATTTT. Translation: CASSLARGSNQPQHF.

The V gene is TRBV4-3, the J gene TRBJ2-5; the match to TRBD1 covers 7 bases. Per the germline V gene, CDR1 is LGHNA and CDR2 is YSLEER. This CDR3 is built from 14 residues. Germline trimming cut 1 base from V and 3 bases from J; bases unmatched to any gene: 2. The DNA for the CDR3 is TGCGCCAGCAGCCAAGGGGACAGCAAAGAGACCCAGTACTTC. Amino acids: CASSQGDSKETQYF.

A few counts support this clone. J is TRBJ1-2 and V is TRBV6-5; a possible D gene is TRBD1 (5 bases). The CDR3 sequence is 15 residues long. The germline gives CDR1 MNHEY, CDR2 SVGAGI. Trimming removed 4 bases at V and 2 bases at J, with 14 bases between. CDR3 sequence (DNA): TGTGCCAGCAGTTCTCTGCCGGGACTGAACTATGGCTACACCTTC. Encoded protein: CASSSLPGLNYGYTF.

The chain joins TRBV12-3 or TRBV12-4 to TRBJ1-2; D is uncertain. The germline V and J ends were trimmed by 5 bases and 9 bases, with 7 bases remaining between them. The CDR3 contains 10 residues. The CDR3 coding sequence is TGTGCCAGCAGTGCACACCGCTACACCTTC. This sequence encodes CASSAHRYTF.

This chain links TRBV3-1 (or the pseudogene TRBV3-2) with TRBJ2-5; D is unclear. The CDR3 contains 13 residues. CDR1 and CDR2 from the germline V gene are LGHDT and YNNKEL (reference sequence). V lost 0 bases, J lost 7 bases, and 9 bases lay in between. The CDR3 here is CASSQDIGGTQYF. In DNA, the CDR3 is TGTGCCAGCAGCCAAGATATCGGCGGGACCCAGTACTTC.

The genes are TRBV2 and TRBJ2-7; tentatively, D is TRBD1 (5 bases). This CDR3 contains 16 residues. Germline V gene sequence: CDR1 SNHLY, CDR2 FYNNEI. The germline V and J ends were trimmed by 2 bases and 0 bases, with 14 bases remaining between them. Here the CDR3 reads CASSERTNYYSYEQYF. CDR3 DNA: TGTGCCAGCAGTGAACGGACAAACTACTACTCCTACGAGCAGTACTTC.

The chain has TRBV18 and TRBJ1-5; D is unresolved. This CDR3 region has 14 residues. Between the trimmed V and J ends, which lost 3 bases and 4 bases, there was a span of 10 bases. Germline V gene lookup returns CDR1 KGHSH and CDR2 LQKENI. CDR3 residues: CASSPSGENQPQHF. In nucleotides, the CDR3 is TGTGCCAGCTCACCCAGCGGTGAGAATCAGCCCCAGCATTTT.